This T cell receptor (beta chain) was recorded in a study of post-analysis software for immune sequencing data. This clonotype was counted only a few times. Its antigen is not known. Study findings and constraints: Patients used about five TRBV segments, including TRBV5-6, TRBV5-1 and TRBV20-1, more often than controls.

Each TCR beta cDNA library carried unique molecular identifiers. TCRdb independently ran MiXCR on the PCR reads; one entry per CDR3 protein. Here the sample spans approximately 730,000 distinct CDR3 sequences, roughly 30% being singletons. J lost 6 bases, V lost 4 bases, and 4 bases had no gene match. CDR1 is DFQATT and CDR2 is SNEGSKA in the germline V gene (reference sequence). This CDR3 has 14 amino acids. Sequenced material: blood. The chain employs TRBV20-1 and TRBJ2-3; 13 bases fit TRBD2. This receptor was obtained from a girl aged 10 to 17 with multiple sclerosis. The CDR3 DNA sequence: TGCAGTGCTACCGGGACTAGCGGGACGGATACGCAGTATTTT. As protein: CSATGTSGTDTQYF.